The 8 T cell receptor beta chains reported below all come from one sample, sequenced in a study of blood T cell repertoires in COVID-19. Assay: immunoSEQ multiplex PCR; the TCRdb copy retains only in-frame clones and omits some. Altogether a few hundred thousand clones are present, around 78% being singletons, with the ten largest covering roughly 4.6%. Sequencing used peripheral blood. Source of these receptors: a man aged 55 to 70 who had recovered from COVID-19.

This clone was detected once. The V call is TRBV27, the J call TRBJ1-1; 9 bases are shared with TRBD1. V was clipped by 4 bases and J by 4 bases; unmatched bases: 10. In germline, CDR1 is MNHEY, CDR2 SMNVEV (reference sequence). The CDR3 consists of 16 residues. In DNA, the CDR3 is TGTGCCAGCAGTTCGTATCCGGGACAGGGTGGCACTGAAGCTTTCTTT. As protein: CASSSYPGQGGTEAFF.

CDR3 protein: CASSEVTGVTEAFF. The DNA of the CDR3 is TGCGCCAGCAGTGAGGTTACAGGGGTCACTGAAGCTTTCTTT. The chain joins TRBV10-2 to TRBJ1-1, with TRBD1 matching over 7 bases. Looked up from germline, CDR1 is WSHSY and CDR2 is SAAADI. The CDR3 is 14 amino acids. V was clipped by 2 bases and J by 4 bases; unmatched bases: 4.

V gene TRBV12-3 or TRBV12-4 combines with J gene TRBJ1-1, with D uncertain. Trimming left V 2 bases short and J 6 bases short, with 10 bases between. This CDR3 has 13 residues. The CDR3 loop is CASSLYRKPEAFF. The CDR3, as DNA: TGTGCCAGCAGTTTATACAGAAAACCTGAAGCTTTCTTT.

The CDR3: CASSLPHRGAGDTGELFF. The CDR3 coding sequence is TGTGCCAGCAGCTTACCCCACCGGGGGGCAGGCGACACCGGGGAGCTGTTTTTT. The chain links TRBV13 to TRBJ2-2; tentative D call: TRBD2 (7 bases). V was cut by 2 bases and J by 3 bases, with 19 bases left in between. Germline values: CDR1 PRHDT, CDR2 FYEKMQ (reference sequence). This CDR3 is built from 18 residues.

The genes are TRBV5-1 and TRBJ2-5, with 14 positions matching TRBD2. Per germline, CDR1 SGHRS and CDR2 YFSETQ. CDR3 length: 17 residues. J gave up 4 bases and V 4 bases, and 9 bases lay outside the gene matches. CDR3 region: CASSPSTSGRARETQYF. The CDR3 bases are TGCGCCAGCAGCCCATCGACTAGCGGGAGGGCCAGAGAGACCCAGTACTTC.

The CDR3 sequence: CATSVGTGGADTQYF. In nucleotides, the CDR3 is TGTGCCACCAGTGTTGGGACAGGGGGAGCAGATACGCAGTATTTT. V usage is TRBV24-1 and J usage is TRBJ2-3, with 11 positions matching TRBD1. V was pared by 5 bases and J by 4 bases, with 4 bases of the junction left unmatched. This CDR3 is 15 amino acids long. Germline assignment: CDR1 KGHDR and CDR2 SFDVKD.

The CDR3 loop is CASRENYGYTF. CDR3 DNA: TGTGCCAGTAGGGAGAACTATGGCTACACCTTC. The V and J genes are TRBV19 and TRBJ1-2, with D hard to call. Trimming pared 6 bases from V and 2 bases from J, leaving 4 bases between. CDR3 length: 11 residues. In germline, CDR1 is LNHDA, CDR2 SQIVND (reference sequence).

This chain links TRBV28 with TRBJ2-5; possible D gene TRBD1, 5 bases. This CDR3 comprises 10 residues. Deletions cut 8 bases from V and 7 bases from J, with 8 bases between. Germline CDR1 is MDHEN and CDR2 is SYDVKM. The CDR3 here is CASRQGTQYF. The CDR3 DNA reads TGTGCCAGCCGGCAGGGGACCCAGTACTTC. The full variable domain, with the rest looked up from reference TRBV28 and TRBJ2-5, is DVKVTQSSRYLVKRTGEKVFLECVQDMDHENMFWYRQDPGLGLRLIYFSYDVKMKEKGDIPEGYSVSREKKERFSLILESASTNQTSMYLCASRQGTQYFGPGTRLLVL.